Listed below are T cell receptor beta chains from one sample, sequenced in a study of PD-1 blockade in classical Hodgkin lymphoma. TCRdb keeps only in-frame clones here, not all; method: immunoSEQ multiplex PCR. The profile covers fewer than 45,000 clones, with 76% appearing a single time and approximately 11% taken by the ten largest. Material: peripheral blood mononuclear cells (PBMCs), obtained at baseline. The receptors were sampled from a human donor with classical Hodgkin lymphoma. CDR3s include the opening cysteine and the closing phenylalanine or tryptophan. Each record gives: D gene, clone size, J gene, V gene, CDR3 DNA, CDR3 protein. D genes are given only for firm matches. Clone size is not always given. Where it is, it says once, few, many or a class for expanded clones.

d_call: TRBD2; clone_size: .; j_call: TRBJ2-1; v_call: TRBV5-1; cdr3_nt: TGCGCCAGCAGCTTGGAGGCTAGCGGGATCTACAATGAGCAGTTCTTC; cdr3_aa: CASSLEASGIYNEQFF
d_call: TRBD1; clone_size: .; j_call: TRBJ2-7; v_call: TRBV5-1; cdr3_nt: TGCGCCAGCAGCTTGGGACAGGGGACCACCTACGAGCAGTACTTC; cdr3_aa: CASSLGQGTTYEQYF
d_call: TRBD2; clone_size: .; j_call: TRBJ2-3; v_call: TRBV13; cdr3_nt: TGTGCCAGCAGCTTAGAGCGGGAGGGTAGTGATACGCAGTATTTT; cdr3_aa: CASSLEREGSDTQYF
d_call: .; clone_size: .; j_call: TRBJ2-3; v_call: TRBV27; cdr3_nt: TGTGCCAGCAGTTTTATACTGGGGGATACGCAGTATTTT; cdr3_aa: CASSFILGDTQYF
d_call: .; clone_size: .; j_call: TRBJ1-1; v_call: TRBV11-2; cdr3_nt: TGTGCCAGCAGCTTAGCGTGGGGAACTGAAGCTTTCTTT; cdr3_aa: CASSLAWGTEAFF
d_call: TRBD2; clone_size: .; j_call: TRBJ2-1; v_call: TRBV19; cdr3_nt: TGTGCCAGTATCGACCAAGCGGGATTCTACAATGAGCAGTTCTTC; cdr3_aa: CASIDQAGFYNEQFF
d_call: .; clone_size: .; j_call: TRBJ1-1; v_call: TRBV6-1; cdr3_nt: TGTGCCAGCAGCGCCAGGGGAGTGAGCACTGAAGCTTTCTTT; cdr3_aa: CASSARGVSTEAFF
d_call: .; clone_size: .; j_call: TRBJ2-7; v_call: TRBV6-1; cdr3_nt: TGTGCCAGCAGTGAACGGGGCCCCTACGAGCAGTACTTC; cdr3_aa: CASSERGPYEQYF
d_call: .; clone_size: .; j_call: TRBJ1-2; v_call: TRBV7-2; cdr3_nt: TGTGCCAGCAGCTTACTGGGGGGCTTGTATGGCTACACCTTC; cdr3_aa: CASSLLGGLYGYTF
d_call: .; clone_size: once; j_call: TRBJ1-4; v_call: TRBV11-3; cdr3_nt: TGTGCCAGCAGCCCCGGCCTAACCTTCACCAGTGAAAAACTGTTTTTT; cdr3_aa: CASSPGLTFTSEKLFF
d_call: .; clone_size: few; j_call: TRBJ1-3; v_call: TRBV5-1; cdr3_nt: TGCGCCAGCAGCTTGAAGTTGGGGGCGCCTGGAAACACCATATATTTT; cdr3_aa: CASSLKLGAPGNTIYF
d_call: .; clone_size: .; j_call: TRBJ1-1; v_call: TRBV27; cdr3_nt: TGTGCCAGCAGTCCGCAGGCGGGGAAAAACACTGAAGCTTTCTTT; cdr3_aa: CASSPQAGKNTEAFF
d_call: .; clone_size: .; j_call: TRBJ2-7; v_call: TRBV7-2; cdr3_nt: TGTGCCAGCGGGACAAGGGATGGGGAGCAGTACTTC; cdr3_aa: CASGTRDGEQYF
d_call: .; clone_size: .; j_call: TRBJ2-1; v_call: TRBV7-9; cdr3_nt: TGTGCCAGCAGCTTAGCGGGTCAGGGATATTCCTACAATGAGCAGTTCTTC; cdr3_aa: CASSLAGQGYSYNEQFF
d_call: .; clone_size: .; j_call: TRBJ2-7; v_call: TRBV5-1; cdr3_nt: TGCGCCAGCAGCTTGACGACAGGCTACGAGCAGTACTTC; cdr3_aa: CASSLTTGYEQYF
d_call: .; clone_size: .; j_call: TRBJ2-5; v_call: TRBV7-9; cdr3_nt: TGTGCCAGCAGCTTAGGGTACACCGAAGGGGGGCAAGAGACCCAGTACTTC; cdr3_aa: CASSLGYTEGGQETQYF
d_call: TRBD1; clone_size: .; j_call: TRBJ1-1; v_call: TRBV7-2; cdr3_nt: TGTGCCAGCAGCTTGGGTGGGACAGGGGTGACTGAAGCTTTCTTT; cdr3_aa: CASSLGGTGVTEAFF